The 10 T cell receptor beta chains below come from one sample, sequenced in a study of cytomegalovirus exposure and HLA in healthy donors. Sequencing was performed with immunoSEQ multiplex PCR; in TCRdb, only in-frame clones are kept and a portion is missing. Among 200,000 to 300,000 clones listed, approximately 87% were seen once. The specimen sequenced was PBMCs. These TCRs come from a man aged 18 to 30 in good health and CMV-seronegative.

On this clone itself: Germline is not matched at one junction end, which may reflect a read error. The V gene is TRBV5-1, the J gene TRBJ2-1; 9 bases fit TRBD2. The CDR3 runs 14 residues. Germline values: CDR1 SGHRS, CDR2 YFSETQ. CDR3 sequence: CASSFGTSYDEQFF. The CDR3 bases are TGCGCCAGCAGCTTCGGGACTAGCTACGATGAGCAGTTCTTC.

Concerning this clone: Distinct nucleotide sequences in the sample also encode this CDR3. V usage is TRBV5-1 and J usage is TRBJ2-5; 9 positions match TRBD2. V gave up 0 bases and J gave up 2 bases; unmatched junction bases: 5. The CDR3 length is 16 residues. Germline values: CDR1 SGHRS, CDR2 YFSETQ. The CDR3 loop reads CASSLAASGGQETQYF. The CDR3 DNA reads as TGCGCCAGCAGCTTGGCCGCGAGCGGGGGGCAAGAGACCCAGTACTTC.

CDR3 nucleotide sequence: TGTGCCAGCAGCTCCACAGGGAGCAATGGCTACACCTTC. Protein: CASSSTGSNGYTF. The rearrangement uses TRBV7-6 and TRBJ1-2; D perhaps matches TRBD1 (6 bases). The germline V and J ends were trimmed by 4 bases and 6 bases, with 12 bases remaining between them. This CDR3 spans 13 amino acids. Per germline, CDR1 SGHVS and CDR2 FNYEAQ.

This clone appeared a single time. The chain combines TRBV28 with TRBJ1-1; D is undetermined. V lost 7 bases and J 0 bases, leaving 9 bases between the germline ends. The CDR3 contains 13 residues. Germline CDR1 and CDR2: MDHEN and SYDVKM. CDR3 in amino acids: CASTAGMNTEAFF. The DNA of the CDR3 is TGTGCCAGCACGGCAGGTATGAACACTGAAGCTTTCTTT. The whole variable domain, remainder taken from reference TRBV28 and TRBJ1-1, is DVKVTQSSRYLVKRTGEKVFLECVQDMDHENMFWYRQDPGLGLRLIYFSYDVKMKEKGDIPEGYSVSREKKERFSLILESASTNQTSMYLCASTAGMNTEAFFGQGTRLTVV.

V usage is TRBV15 and J usage is TRBJ2-7; no clear D gene. CDR3 length: 15 residues. The germline V gene encodes CDR1 LNHNV and CDR2 YYDKDF (reference sequence). V lost 3 bases, J lost 5 bases, and 17 bases lay in between. In nucleotides, the CDR3 is TGTGCCACCAGCAGTGCTGGGTCCCTGGGCGACGAGCAGTACTTC. Encoded protein: CATSSAGSLGDEQYF.

V is TRBV7-6 and J is TRBJ2-1, with 8 positions matching TRBD1. Germline V gives CDR1 SGHVS, CDR2 FNYEAQ. This CDR3 comprises 14 residues. J was trimmed by 8 bases and V by 6 bases; bases with no gene match: 9. This chain's CDR3 is CASSLGTGLDEQFF. Written as DNA, the CDR3 is TGTGCCAGCAGTCTCGGGACAGGCCTAGATGAGCAGTTCTTC.

This chain uses TRBV7-6 with TRBJ2-2; 8 bases line up with TRBD1. This CDR3 spans 16 amino acids. J was trimmed by 1 base and V by 5 bases; bases with no gene match: 6. CDR1 is SGHVS, CDR2 FNYEAQ, per germline. CDR3 region: CASSPQGVLNTGELFF. In nucleotides, the CDR3 is TGTGCCAGCAGCCCACAGGGGGTGTTGAACACCGGGGAGCTGTTTTTT.

The table lists this clone with a few counts. CDR3 loop: CASSRRVYDGYTF. The DNA of the CDR3 is TGTGCCAGTTCTCGGAGGGTATACGATGGCTACACCTTC. V and J are TRBV6-1 and TRBJ1-2; no reliable D call. Trimming shortened V by 9 bases and J by 6 bases, and 17 bases separated the two germline ends. The CDR3 is 13 amino acids. Germline V gene lookup returns CDR1 MNHNS and CDR2 SASEGT.

This chain joins TRBV6-1 and TRBJ2-3, with 9 bases lining up with TRBD2. The J segment lost 6 bases and the V segment lost 5 bases, leaving 3 bases of the junction unmatched. Germline CDR1 reads MNHNS; CDR2 reads SASEGT. This CDR3 is built from 13 residues. CDR3 amino acids: CASSISGGDTQYF. The CDR3 bases are TGTGCCAGCAGTATTAGCGGGGGCGATACGCAGTATTTT.

The chain links TRBV6-4 to TRBJ2-3; no clear D. Trimming took 8 bases from V and 2 from J, leaving 5 bases between them. CDR1 MRHNA and CDR2 SNTAGT come from the germline V gene. This CDR3 has 11 amino acids. The CDR3, as DNA: TGTGCCAGCCGCGACACAGATACGCAGTATTTT. It specifies CASRDTDTQYF.